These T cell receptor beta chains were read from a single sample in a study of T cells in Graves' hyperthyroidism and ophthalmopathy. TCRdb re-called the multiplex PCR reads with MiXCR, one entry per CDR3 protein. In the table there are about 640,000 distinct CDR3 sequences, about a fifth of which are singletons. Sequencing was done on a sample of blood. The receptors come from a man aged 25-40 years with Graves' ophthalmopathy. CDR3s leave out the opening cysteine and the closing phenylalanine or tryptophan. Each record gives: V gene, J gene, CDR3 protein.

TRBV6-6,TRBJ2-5,ASSYGQVHQETQY
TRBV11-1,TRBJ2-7,ASSFVGGEQY
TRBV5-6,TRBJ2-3,ASSLPGLAGGQGAQY
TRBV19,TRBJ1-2,ASSISSAYGYT
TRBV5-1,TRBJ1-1,ASSLEGGVATEAF
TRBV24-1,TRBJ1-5,AASDAGGYQPQH
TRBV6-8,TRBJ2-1,ASSYSDQLAYNEQF
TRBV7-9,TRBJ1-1,ASSLYQGNTEAF
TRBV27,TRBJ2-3,ASSFFFGTGVAGTQY
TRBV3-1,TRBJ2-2,ASIASQSRELF
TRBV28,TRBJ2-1,ASTLQGGNEQF
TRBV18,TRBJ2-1,ASSPTREVEQF
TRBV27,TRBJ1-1,ASSPTLGPNTEAF
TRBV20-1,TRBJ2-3,SATRPGLQTDTQY
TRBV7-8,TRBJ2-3,ASSLELGSDTLY
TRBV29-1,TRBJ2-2,SVEQDQNTGELF
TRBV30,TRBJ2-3,AWSVLLTSGSTDTQY
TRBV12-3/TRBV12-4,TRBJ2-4,ASSNGAGNIQY
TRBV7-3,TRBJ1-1,ASSLGTGRKAEAF
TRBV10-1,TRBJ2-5,ASLRTGGLGVEETQY
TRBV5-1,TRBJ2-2,ASRVGFDENTGELF
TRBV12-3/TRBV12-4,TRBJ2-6,ASRPESGANLLT
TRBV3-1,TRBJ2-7,ASSLRGDSNYEQY
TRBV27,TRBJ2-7,ASSFISGSLNEQY
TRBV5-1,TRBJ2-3,ASSPGTARDTQY
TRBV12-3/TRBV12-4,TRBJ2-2,ASSEGLARNTGELF
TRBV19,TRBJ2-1,ASSEARGRNYNEQF
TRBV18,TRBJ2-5,ASSPPSYQETQY
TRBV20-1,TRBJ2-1,SASRGLLAGGPSHYNEQF